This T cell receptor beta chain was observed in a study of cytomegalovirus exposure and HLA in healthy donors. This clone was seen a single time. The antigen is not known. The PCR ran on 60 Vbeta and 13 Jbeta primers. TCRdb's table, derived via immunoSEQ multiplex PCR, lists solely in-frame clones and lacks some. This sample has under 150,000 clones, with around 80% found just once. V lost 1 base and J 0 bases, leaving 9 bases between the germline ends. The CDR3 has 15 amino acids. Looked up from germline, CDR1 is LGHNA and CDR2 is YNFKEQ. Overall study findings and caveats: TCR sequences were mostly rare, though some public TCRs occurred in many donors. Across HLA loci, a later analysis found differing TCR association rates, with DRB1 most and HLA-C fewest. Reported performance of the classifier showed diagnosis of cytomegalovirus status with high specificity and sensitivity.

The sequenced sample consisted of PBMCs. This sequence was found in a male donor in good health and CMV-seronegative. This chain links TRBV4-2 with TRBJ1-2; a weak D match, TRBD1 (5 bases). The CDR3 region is CASSQAPGANYGYTF. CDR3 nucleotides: TGTGCCAGCAGCCAAGCTCCGGGGGCTAACTATGGCTACACCTTC.